Here is one T cell receptor (beta chain) with its context. The target antigen is unknown. This sample stems from a study of shared clonotypes between healthy human individuals. Study-level background: Per donor, CD8 memory used one plate, CD8 naive used two, CD4 memory used three and CD4 naive used three.

The CDR3 runs to 14 residues. V dropped 7 bases and J dropped 3 bases, with 16 bases sitting between them. Germline V gene sequence: CDR1 SEHNR, CDR2 FQNEAQ (reference sequence). Here immunoSEQ multiplex PCR was the method, and the copy in TCRdb shows in-frame clones only, minus some. The repertoire holds approximately 640,000 clones, with roughly 70% as singletons. The study's findings and limits: Despite large depth, rarefaction showed incomplete sorted-subset sequencing. Relative to their counterparts shared across all four donors, non-shared clonotypes exhibited diminished generation probabilities.

The receptor was derived from a woman aged 25 to 39 in good health. The chain links TRBV7-9 to TRBJ2-7; D not certain. Sequenced sample: memory CD4+ T cells sorted from blood. As for subset: CD45RA-negative fraction. This CDR3 reads CASTFFPVHYEQYF. For the CDR3, the DNA is TGTGCCAGCACCTTCTTCCCGGTTCACTACGAGCAGTACTTC.